The entry that follows covers one TCR beta chain sequence. This clone was detected a few times. There is no known antigen for this receptor. No base quality values were provided; no much bigger clone lies one nucleotide off. Using the deep immunoSEQ assay, TCR CDR3 regions were amplified from genomic DNA by multiplex PCR. For each cell subset, the extracted genomic DNA was distributed evenly across all wells of several immunoSEQ 96-well plates, and each plate served as one replicate. For sorted subsets, each replicate PCR was loaded with 200 ng genomic DNA, equivalent to 25,000 to 30,000 T cell genomes. Purified libraries were measured with a Qubit 3.0 fluorometer, size-checked on a Bioanalyzer 2100, and measured again with the KAPA Library Quantification kit. A separate single-read 150-cycle Illumina NextSeq 550 flow cell was used to sequence each immunoSEQ 96-well plate. The source study handled its data this way. Because the immunoSEQ output included only junctional sequences and no quality scores, the filtering could not be the same as the filtering used for full-length reads. Sequences were annotated with PyIR, a Python wrapper for IgBLAST v1.9, and V/J genes and CDR3 were assigned using IMGT germline references. Any read was removed if the V/J assignment was weak (E-value above 1e-6), the CDR3 was missing, or the read contained stop codons, out-of-frame junctions, or ambiguous translated residues. V3J clonotypes were defined by identical inferred V gene, J gene, and CDR3 amino acid sequence. Percentage overlap between repertoires was computed as shared unique clonotypes divided by the size of the smaller repertoire. Three approaches were used to assess repertoire richness: RTK rarefaction, the Chao1 estimator, and Recon v2.1 estimates of unobserved clonotypes. Generation probabilities were computed with OLGA for all TCRbeta clonotypes obtained by the gDNA method from several donors. TCRdb took over this immuneACCESS table, retaining in-frame rearrangements with V and J assigned. Such tables are incomplete; in checked studies, under half of the missing clones stem from an unresolved V gene, and the remainder is unexplained. V, J and clone size derive from that table, while D and trimming were established from the DNA sequence. This sample comprises about 750,000 clones, 80% to 95% of them detected only once. The biggest ten clones account for approximately 25% of the sample.

The source of the sample is a study of shared clonotypes between healthy human individuals (dated by TCRdb to about 2020). For context, the study as a whole: Three men and two women, aged 18 to 49 years, made up the cohort. To estimate repertoire size and how much clonotypes are shared between individuals, the study performed deep sequencing of blood TCR repertoires from roughly five healthy adults. Libraries were prepared and TCR repertoires were sequenced by different laboratories using diverse techniques, in order to increase sequencing depth and limit assay-specific biases. Each donor's leukapheresis produced roughly between roughly 0.9 and 9 billion PBMCs. For each donor, CD4 naive and CD4 memory were each given three plates, CD8 naive was given two plates, and CD8 memory was given one plate. Overall results and qualifications from the work: Incomplete sequencing was indicated by rarefaction of sorted-subset datasets, despite the large sequencing depth. Because the study included a small number of donors, the genetic and exposure-history diversity represented was limited. When a few donors were compared, the shared fraction of clonotypes was around 5% for naive CD4, more than 3% for naive CD8, roughly 2.3% for memory CD4, and roughly 0.43% for memory CD8. Higher generation probabilities were observed for clonotypes shared by all four sorted-subset donors than for non-shared clonotypes. Only blood was sampled, and tissue TCR repertoires likely differ from those in blood. Naive subsets generally had larger estimated clonotype richness than memory subsets did. Based on pairwise subsampling, the degree of clonotype sharing among donors was expected to be affected by sequencing depth.

For the CD8 naive samples, CD45RO-negative cells were positively selected for CCR7, yielding a CD45RA+CCR7+ population from which TemRA cells were excluded. Donors were healthy HIV-negative adults with no recently reported acute infections or vaccinations. Every donor was a Caucasian adult living in Nashville, Tennessee, USA. Blood was collected by leukapheresis, and PBMCs were isolated by Ficoll-Histopaque density gradient centrifugation and then cryopreserved in liquid nitrogen vapor phase. Purity and quantity of every magnetically sorted T cell population were checked by analytical flow cytometry. Each sorted fraction had its genomic DNA isolated and then quantified by UV absorbance on a Nanodrop 2000c. Unmatched junction bases come to 3, with V trimmed by 3 bases and J by 0 bases. CDR1 KGHSH and CDR2 LQKENI were looked up in the germline V gene. The CDR3 covers 15 residues, taking in both the cysteine and the phenylalanine. The read is trimmed to its CDR3 DNA, 45 bases read in frame from base 1.

The sample taken for sequencing was naive CD8+ T cells sorted from blood. In light of the paper, this sample's cell subset or site label describes: CD45RA+CCR7+. This chain joins TRBV18 to TRBJ2-3, with 7 middle bases fitting TRBD1. This TCR was recovered from a young man in good health. The DNA sequence is as follows: TGTGCCAGCTCACCGGACAGGCTTAGCACAGATACGCAGTATTTT. Its protein product is CASSPDRLSTDTQYF.